Listed below are T cell receptor beta chains from one sample, sequenced in a study of beta chain features in type 1 diabetes. Data came from immunoSEQ multiplex PCR; TCRdb stores just in-frame clones and leaves some out. The repertoire holds roughly 400,000 clones, with around 16% as singletons. The specimen was naive CD4+ T cells from blood. Source of these receptors: a woman aged 18-29 years in good health. Each CDR3 is given with its conserved first and last residue. A D gene is named only where the DNA matches it firmly. Expanded clones get a size class; other rows say once, few or many, or leave the size out.

D gene: NA; J gene: TRBJ1-4; V gene: TRBV20-1; clone size: NA; CDR3 protein: CSAFDREKLFF; CDR3 DNA: TGCAGTGCTTTTGACAGGGAAAAACTGTTTTTT
D gene: TRBD1; J gene: TRBJ2-6; V gene: TRBV18; clone size: few; CDR3 protein: CASSALPGQGKTGANVLTF; CDR3 DNA: TGTGCCAGCTCAGCCCTACCGGGACAGGGGAAAACCGGGGCCAACGTCCTGACTTTC
D gene: TRBD2; J gene: TRBJ2-3; V gene: TRBV4-2; clone size: NA; CDR3 protein: CASSQDTSGRAPWWNTQYF; CDR3 DNA: TGTGCCAGCAGCCAAGATACTAGCGGGAGGGCCCCATGGTGGAATACGCAGTATTTT
D gene: NA; J gene: TRBJ1-5; V gene: TRBV6-5; clone size: NA; CDR3 protein: CASSYLQSNQPQHF; CDR3 DNA: TGTGCCAGCAGTTACCTACAGAGCAATCAGCCCCAGCATTTT
D gene: TRBD1; J gene: TRBJ2-2; V gene: TRBV6-6; clone size: NA; CDR3 protein: CASSYSQGATGELFF; CDR3 DNA: TGTGCCAGCAGTTATTCGCAGGGGGCCACCGGGGAGCTGTTTTTT
D gene: NA; J gene: TRBJ2-2; V gene: TRBV30; clone size: NA; CDR3 protein: CAWSPGGSGELFF; CDR3 DNA: TGTGCCTGGAGTCCGGGGGGCTCCGGGGAGCTGTTTTTT
D gene: NA; J gene: TRBJ2-2; V gene: TRBV29-1; clone size: NA; CDR3 protein: CSVGGPGELFF; CDR3 DNA: TGCAGCGTTGGGGGGCCCGGGGAGCTGTTTTTT
D gene: TRBD2; J gene: TRBJ2-1; V gene: TRBV5-1; clone size: few; CDR3 protein: CASSRYTSGSFYEQFF; CDR3 DNA: TGCGCCAGCAGCCGGTACACTAGCGGGAGCTTCTATGAGCAGTTCTTC
D gene: TRBD1; J gene: TRBJ2-2; V gene: TRBV27; clone size: few; CDR3 protein: CASSFPRDRGRFGELFF; CDR3 DNA: TGTGCCAGCAGTTTCCCCCGGGACAGGGGGCGCTTCGGGGAGCTGTTTTTT
D gene: TRBD1; J gene: TRBJ2-7; V gene: TRBV6-5; clone size: NA; CDR3 protein: CASSYPDRVPPYEQYF; CDR3 DNA: TGTGCCAGCAGTTACCCGGACAGGGTGCCCCCCTACGAGCAGTACTTC
D gene: NA; J gene: TRBJ2-1; V gene: TRBV5-4; clone size: NA; CDR3 protein: CASSSDWDNEQFF; CDR3 DNA: TGTGCCAGCAGCTCAGACTGGGACAATGAGCAGTTCTTC
D gene: NA; J gene: TRBJ2-3; V gene: TRBV18; clone size: NA; CDR3 protein: CASSPSAAGADTQYF; CDR3 DNA: TGTGCCAGCTCACCATCGGCCGCAGGGGCAGATACGCAGTATTTT
D gene: NA; J gene: TRBJ1-1; V gene: TRBV5-1; clone size: few; CDR3 protein: CASSRGSQDTEAFF; CDR3 DNA: TGCGCCAGCAGCCGGGGGAGTCAGGACACTGAAGCTTTCTTT
D gene: NA; J gene: TRBJ2-7; V gene: TRBV14; clone size: few; CDR3 protein: CASSRRSTGNYEQYF; CDR3 DNA: TGTGCCAGCAGCCGGCGATCTACAGGGAACTACGAGCAGTACTTC
D gene: TRBD2; J gene: TRBJ2-3; V gene: TRBV4-1; clone size: NA; CDR3 protein: CASSQGPSGRAADTQYF; CDR3 DNA: TGCGCCAGCAGCCAAGGCCCTAGCGGGAGGGCCGCAGATACGCAGTATTTT
D gene: TRBD2; J gene: TRBJ2-5; V gene: TRBV7-2; clone size: NA; CDR3 protein: CASSLAGLARETQYF; CDR3 DNA: TGTGCCAGCAGCTTAGCCGGACTAGCCCGAGAGACCCAGTACTTC
D gene: TRBD1; J gene: TRBJ1-2; V gene: TRBV2; clone size: NA; CDR3 protein: CASSKEQGLGYTF; CDR3 DNA: TGTGCCAGCAGCAAAGAACAGGGGTTAGGCTACACCTTC
D gene: NA; J gene: TRBJ2-6; V gene: TRBV4-3; clone size: few; CDR3 protein: CASSQDSRFSGANVLTF; CDR3 DNA: TGCGCCAGCAGCCAAGATTCGAGGTTCTCAGGGGCCAACGTCCTGACTTTC
D gene: TRBD2; J gene: TRBJ2-1; V gene: TRBV25-1; clone size: NA; CDR3 protein: CASSDFTSGRDEQFF; CDR3 DNA: TGTGCCAGCAGTGACTTTACTAGCGGGAGGGATGAGCAGTTCTTC
D gene: NA; J gene: TRBJ2-3; V gene: TRBV6-1; clone size: few; CDR3 protein: CASTVGSTDTQYF; CDR3 DNA: TGTGCCAGCACCGTCGGGAGCACAGATACGCAGTATTTT
D gene: NA; J gene: TRBJ2-7; V gene: TRBV10-3; clone size: NA; CDR3 protein: CAISEWTYEQYF; CDR3 DNA: TGTGCCATCAGTGAGTGGACATACGAGCAGTACTTC
D gene: NA; J gene: TRBJ1-1; V gene: TRBV19; clone size: few; CDR3 protein: CASSRPAGGGNTEAFF; CDR3 DNA: TGTGCCAGTAGTAGGCCGGCCGGCGGAGGAAACACTGAAGCTTTCTTT
D gene: NA; J gene: TRBJ1-3; V gene: TRBV11-2; clone size: few; CDR3 protein: CASSLVQRRSGNTIYF; CDR3 DNA: TGTGCCAGCAGCTTAGTTCAGCGTCGAAGTGGAAACACCATATATTTT